Included here is one T cell receptor (beta chain) sequence, with context. The data were obtained in a study of control samples from healthy donors and cancer patients. Germline values: CDR1 SNHLY, CDR2 FYNNEI. This CDR3 contains 15 residues. Trimming removed 5 bases at V and 0 bases at J, with 11 bases between. Here immunoSEQ multiplex PCR was the method, and the copy in TCRdb shows in-frame clones only, minus some. The sample consists of about 110,000 clones, approximately 80% of them appearing once. Input material: blood. This receptor was identified in a man aged 18 to 29 in good health. The chain employs TRBV2 and TRBJ1-5; D is perhaps TRBD1 (6 bases). CDR3 in DNA: TGTGCCAGCAGTTCACAGGGTGGTAGCAATCAGCCCCAGCATTTT. Translation gives CASSSQGGSNQPQHF.